This T cell receptor (beta chain) comes out of a study of OX40 agonist ivuxolimab in advanced cancers. Study-wide background: The dose of intravenous ivuxolimab that patients received every 2 weeks ranged from 0.01 to 10 mg/kg.

Clones were read by immunoSEQ multiplex PCR, and TCRdb kept only the in-frame ones, dropping some. This table holds about 29,000 clones, approximately 90% found once. With respect to this clone: What it binds is unknown.

V shed 1 base and J shed 7 bases, with 9 bases lying between them. This CDR3 is built from 13 residues. Germline V CDR1 and CDR2: SGDLS, YYNGEE. Overall study results and limits: Normalized expansion of T-cell clones was also low for some nonresponders. The study found that CD8+ T cells averaged more expanded clones than CD4+.

The receptor was derived from an adult with an advanced solid tumor such as melanoma, head and neck, liver or kidney cancer. The sample consisted of CD4+ or CD8+ T cells sorted from blood, taken in a trial of the OX40 agonist ivuxolimab. The chain carries TRBV9 and TRBJ1-5; no firm D call. The CDR3 DNA reads as TGTGCCAGCAGCGTATTTGGGGAGCAGCCCCAGCATTTT. It codes for CASSVFGEQPQHF.